Listed below are T cell receptor beta chains from one sample, sequenced in a study of OX40 agonist ivuxolimab in advanced cancers. The assay was immunoSEQ multiplex PCR, and TCRdb's table has in-frame clones only and misses some. The data hold around 110,000 clones, with 91% observed a single time. This material consisted of CD4+ or CD8+ T cells sorted from blood, taken in a trial of the OX40 agonist ivuxolimab. The receptors derive from an adult with an advanced solid tumor such as melanoma, head and neck, liver or kidney cancer. Each CDR3 is given with its conserved first and last residue. Size tells how often a clone was seen (once, few, many) or the class of an expanded clone, and some rows leave it out.

>NA|TRBJ1-4|TRBV5-8
CASSRGPSNEKLFF
>NA|TRBJ1-3|TRBV10-3
CAIRGVGESGNTIYF
>NA|TRBJ1-1|TRBV12-5
CASGYSVNTEAFF
>NA|TRBJ1-1|TRBV19
CASSIGGTNTEAFF
>NA|TRBJ1-4|TRBV5-4
CASSSVLDEKLFF
>NA|TRBJ1-3|TRBV6-5
CASSRLSQSDTIYF
>once|TRBJ1-6|TRBV27
CASSYAGQGTGSPLHF
>NA|TRBJ2-1|TRBV27
CASSFSGSEVNEQFF
>NA|TRBJ2-3|TRBV7-9
CASSSYTRASTDTQYF
>NA|TRBJ1-5|TRBV19
CASTDSTVYSNQPQHF
>NA|TRBJ1-2|TRBV28
CASSLDQDGYTF
>NA|TRBJ2-3|TRBV6-1
CASSEMRGRAPDTQYF
>NA|TRBJ2-7|TRBV27
CASSFGGSSSYEQYF
>NA|TRBJ2-7|TRBV28
CASTGVGAGGPYEQYF
>NA|TRBJ1-2|TRBV27
CASTPGLGGPSAGYTF
>NA|TRBJ2-6|TRBV9
CASSPSRTLALLSGANVLTF
>NA|TRBJ1-5|TRBV27
CASSRDKSSNQPQHF
>NA|TRBJ2-7|TRBV30
CAWSPGTGPEQYF
>NA|TRBJ2-1|TRBV28
CASSSWTSGTYNEQFF
>NA|TRBJ2-1|TRBV27
CASTLGGDRGRNEQFF
>NA|TRBJ1-1|TRBV29-1
CSVGRATGNTEAFF
>NA|TRBJ1-6|TRBV9
CASSVGPDLGPLHF
>NA|TRBJ2-7|TRBV18
CASSPGPSGEQYF
>NA|TRBJ2-7|TRBV19
CASRVTGGYEQYF
>once|TRBJ1-2|TRBV5-5
CASSEAVSGTGNYGYTF
>NA|TRBJ2-1|TRBV19
CASSISRSPYNEQFF
>NA|TRBJ1-1|TRBV29-1
CSVGGGFTEAFF
>NA|TRBJ1-2|TRBV15
CATREGTGSYGYTF
>NA|TRBJ1-5|TRBV6-6
CASSYSSGSNQPQHF
>once|TRBJ2-1|TRBV27
CASTLGQGHEQFF
>NA|TRBJ2-7|TRBV7-8
CASSPWRDEQYF
>NA|TRBJ2-3|TRBV4-3
CASSQGGYTQYF
>NA|TRBJ2-1|TRBV4-3
CASSQAGGSGNEQFF
>NA|TRBJ2-7|TRBV28
CASSSPTPYEQYF
>NA|TRBJ2-1|TRBV6-1
CASILLAGGYNEQFF
>NA|TRBJ1-2|TRBV21-1
CASSKDPNNSNYGYTF
>NA|TRBJ1-5|TRBV4-1
CASSQDGAGGSHQPQHF
>NA|TRBJ2-1|TRBV30
CAWVGYNEQFF
>NA|TRBJ1-2|TRBV27
CASSLFFSANYGYTF
>NA|TRBJ1-2|TRBV7-8
CASSSTRDRGGVRGYTF
>NA|TRBJ2-7|TRBV9
CASSVNTGDTYEQYF
>NA|TRBJ2-7|TRBV28
CASSEGRGLREQYF
>NA|TRBJ2-4|TRBV19
CASTGEVDIQYF
>NA|TRBJ2-7|TRBV28
CASSSPSSGTSYEQYF
>NA|TRBJ2-3|TRBV2
CASSSSGANTDTQYF
>NA|TRBJ2-5|TRBV10-3
CAISEGFSETQYF
>NA|TRBJ2-7|TRBV28
CASTIPQGASEQYF
>few|TRBJ1-5|TRBV13
CASSVGSQPQHF
>NA|TRBJ2-7|TRBV27
CASSLGQGDLDEQYF
>NA|TRBJ1-4|TRBV6-1
CASSTRQTGGEKLFF
>once|TRBJ1-3|TRBV27
CASSTLPGNTIYF
>once|TRBJ1-2|TRBV27
CASSLAGTGVGYTF
>NA|TRBJ2-3|TRBV6-1
CASSESSGRSTDTQYF
>NA|TRBJ2-1|TRBV11-3
CASSPSYEQFF
>NA|TRBJ2-1|TRBV4-3
CASSQVSRTNEQFF
>NA|TRBJ1-1|TRBV4-2
CASSQERRDTEAFF
>NA|TRBJ1-4|TRBV7-2
CASSLAQEGAGEKLFF
>few|TRBJ1-1|TRBV6-5
CASSYNREGTEAFF
>NA|TRBJ2-1|TRBV11-3
CASTARDPPRNEQFF
>once|TRBJ2-7|TRBV28
CASGQGSRYEQYF